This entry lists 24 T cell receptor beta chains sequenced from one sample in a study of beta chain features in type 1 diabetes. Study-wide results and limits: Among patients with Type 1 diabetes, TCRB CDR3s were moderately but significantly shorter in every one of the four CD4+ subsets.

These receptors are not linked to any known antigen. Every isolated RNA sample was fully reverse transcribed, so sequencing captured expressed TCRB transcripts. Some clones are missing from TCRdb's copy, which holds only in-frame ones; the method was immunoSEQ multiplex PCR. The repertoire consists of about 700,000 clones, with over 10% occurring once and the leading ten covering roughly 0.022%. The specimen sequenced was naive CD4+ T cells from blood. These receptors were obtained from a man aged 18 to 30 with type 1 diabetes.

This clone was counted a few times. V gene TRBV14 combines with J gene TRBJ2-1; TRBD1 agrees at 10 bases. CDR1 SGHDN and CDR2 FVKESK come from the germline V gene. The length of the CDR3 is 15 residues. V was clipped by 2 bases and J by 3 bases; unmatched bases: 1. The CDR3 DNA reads TGTGCCAGCAGCCAACGGACAGGGGGCTACAATGAGCAGTTCTTC. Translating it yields CASSQRTGGYNEQFF.

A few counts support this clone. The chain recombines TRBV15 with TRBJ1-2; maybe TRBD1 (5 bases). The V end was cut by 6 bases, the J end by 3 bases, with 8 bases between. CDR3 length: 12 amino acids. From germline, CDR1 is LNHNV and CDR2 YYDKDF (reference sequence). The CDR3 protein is CATSTRDYGYTF. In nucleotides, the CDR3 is TGTGCCACCAGTACCAGGGACTATGGCTACACCTTC.

The CDR3 nucleotides read TGTGCCAGCAGCAGCCCGGGACTAGCGCTACAAGAGACCCAGTACTTC. Protein sequence: CASSSPGLALQETQYF. This chain links TRBV7-2 with TRBJ2-5; 10 bases line up with TRBD2. From germline, CDR1 is SGHTA and CDR2 FQGNSA. Trimming at V came to 5 bases and at J to 2 bases, leaving 8 bases not matched to a gene. The CDR3 totals 16 residues.

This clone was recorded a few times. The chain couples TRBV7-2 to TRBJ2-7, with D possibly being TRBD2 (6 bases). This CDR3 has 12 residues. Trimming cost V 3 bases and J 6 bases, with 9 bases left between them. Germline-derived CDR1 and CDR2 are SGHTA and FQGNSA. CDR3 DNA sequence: TGTGCCAGCAGCTTCGGGAGCTCCGAGCAGTACTTC. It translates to CASSFGSSEQYF.

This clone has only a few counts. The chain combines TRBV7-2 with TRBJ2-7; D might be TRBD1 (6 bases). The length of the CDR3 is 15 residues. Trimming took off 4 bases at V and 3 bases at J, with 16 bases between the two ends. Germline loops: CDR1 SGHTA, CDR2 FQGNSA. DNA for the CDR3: TGTGCCAGCAGCTCGTACCCCCGGGACAACTACGAGCAGTACTTC. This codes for CASSSYPRDNYEQYF.

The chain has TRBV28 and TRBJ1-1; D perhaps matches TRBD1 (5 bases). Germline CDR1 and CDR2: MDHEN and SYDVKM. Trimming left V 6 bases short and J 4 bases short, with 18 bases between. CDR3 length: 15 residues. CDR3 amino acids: CASSTPGALGTEAFF. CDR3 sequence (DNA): TGTGCCAGCAGCACTCCCGGGGCTTTGGGCACTGAAGCTTTCTTT.

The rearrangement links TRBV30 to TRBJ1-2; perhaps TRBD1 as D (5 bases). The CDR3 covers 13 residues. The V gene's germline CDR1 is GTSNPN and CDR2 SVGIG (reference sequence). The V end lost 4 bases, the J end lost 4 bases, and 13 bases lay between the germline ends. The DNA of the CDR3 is TGTGCCTGGACCCCGGGACGGCCCTATGGCTACACCTTC. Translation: CAWTPGRPYGYTF.

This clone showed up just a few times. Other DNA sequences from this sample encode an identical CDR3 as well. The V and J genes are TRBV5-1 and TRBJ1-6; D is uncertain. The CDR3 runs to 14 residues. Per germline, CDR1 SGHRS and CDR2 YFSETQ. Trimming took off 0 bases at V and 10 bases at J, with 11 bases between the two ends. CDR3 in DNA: TGCGCCAGCAGCTTGGGGCAGGCGAACTCACCCCTCCACTTT. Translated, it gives CASSLGQANSPLHF.

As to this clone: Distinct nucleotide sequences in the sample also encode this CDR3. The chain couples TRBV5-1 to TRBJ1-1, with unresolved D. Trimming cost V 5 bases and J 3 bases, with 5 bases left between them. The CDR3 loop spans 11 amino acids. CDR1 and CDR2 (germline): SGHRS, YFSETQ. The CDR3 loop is CASSSDTEAFF. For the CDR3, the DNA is TGCGCCAGCAGTTCGGACACTGAAGCTTTCTTT. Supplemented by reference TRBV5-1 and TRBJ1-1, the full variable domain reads KAGVTQTPRYLIKTRGQQVTLSCSPISGHRSVSWYQQTPGQGLQFLFEYFSETQRNKGNFPGRFSGRQFSNSRSEMNVSTLELGDSALYLCASSSDTEAFFGQGTRLTVV.

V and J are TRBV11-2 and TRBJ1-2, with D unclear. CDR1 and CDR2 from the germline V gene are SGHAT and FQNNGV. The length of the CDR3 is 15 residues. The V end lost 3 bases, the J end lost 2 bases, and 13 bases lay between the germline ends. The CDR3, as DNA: TGTGCCAGCAGCTTGCCCTCGACGGGAAACTATGGCTACACCTTC. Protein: CASSLPSTGNYGYTF.

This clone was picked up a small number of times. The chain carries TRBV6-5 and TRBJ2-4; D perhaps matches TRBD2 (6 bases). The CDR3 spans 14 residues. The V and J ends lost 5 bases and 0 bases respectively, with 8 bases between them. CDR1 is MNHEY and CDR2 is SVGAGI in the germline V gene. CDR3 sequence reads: CASSLGLAKNIQYF. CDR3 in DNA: TGTGCCAGCAGTCTGGGACTAGCCAAAAACATTCAGTACTTC.

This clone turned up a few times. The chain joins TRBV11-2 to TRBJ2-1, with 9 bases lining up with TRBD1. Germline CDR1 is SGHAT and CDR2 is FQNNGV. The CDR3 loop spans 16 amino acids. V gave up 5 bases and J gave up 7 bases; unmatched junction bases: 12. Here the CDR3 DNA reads TGTGCCAGCAGCCCCGTCCGGGACAGGGTATATAATGAGCAGTTCTTC. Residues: CASSPVRDRVYNEQFF.

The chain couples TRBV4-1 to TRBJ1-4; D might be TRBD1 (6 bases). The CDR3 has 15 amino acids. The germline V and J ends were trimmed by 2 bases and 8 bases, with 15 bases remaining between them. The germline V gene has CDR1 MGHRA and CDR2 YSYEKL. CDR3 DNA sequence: TGCGCCAGCAGCCAATCCGGGACAAGCGGGGAAAAACTGTTTTTT. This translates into CASSQSGTSGEKLFF.

The DNA of the CDR3 is TGTGCCTGGGCCAGGGGGATCGTCACTGAAGCTTTCTTT. Amino acid sequence: CAWARGIVTEAFF. V gene TRBV30 combines with J gene TRBJ1-1; 7 nucleotides agree with TRBD1. The J segment lost 4 bases and the V segment lost 5 bases, leaving 7 bases of the junction unmatched. The CDR3 spans 13 residues. The germline V gene encodes CDR1 GTSNPN and CDR2 SVGIG (reference sequence).

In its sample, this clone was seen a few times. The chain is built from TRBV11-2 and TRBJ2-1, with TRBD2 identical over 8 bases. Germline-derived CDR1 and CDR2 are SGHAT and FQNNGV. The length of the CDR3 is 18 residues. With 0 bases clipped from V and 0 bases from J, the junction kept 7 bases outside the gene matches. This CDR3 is CASSLDRSGGHSYNEQFF. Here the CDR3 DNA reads TGTGCCAGCAGCTTAGACCGGAGCGGGGGACACTCCTACAATGAGCAGTTCTTC. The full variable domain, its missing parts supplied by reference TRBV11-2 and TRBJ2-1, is EAGVAQSPRYKIIEKRQSVAFWCNPISGHATLYWYQQILGQGPKLLIQFQNNGVVDDSQLPKDRFSAERLKGVDSTLKIQPAKLEDSAVYLCASSLDRSGGHSYNEQFFGPGTRLTVL.

DNA of the CDR3: TGTGCCAGCAGTTACCAAAGGGAGGGCCTTATAACTTTCTTT. It translates to CASSYQREGLITFF. The V and J genes are TRBV6-5 and TRBJ1-1; D is undetermined. This CDR3 spans 14 amino acids. Deletions cut 2 bases from V and 12 bases from J, with 19 bases between. CDR1 is MNHEY, CDR2 SVGAGI, per germline.

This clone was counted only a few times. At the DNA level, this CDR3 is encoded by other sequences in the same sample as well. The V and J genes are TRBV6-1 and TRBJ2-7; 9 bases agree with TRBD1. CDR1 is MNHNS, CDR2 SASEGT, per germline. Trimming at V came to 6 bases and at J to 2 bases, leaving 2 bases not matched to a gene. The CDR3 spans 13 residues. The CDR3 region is CASRGQGTYEQYF. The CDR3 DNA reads TGTGCCAGCAGGGGACAGGGAACCTACGAGCAGTACTTC.

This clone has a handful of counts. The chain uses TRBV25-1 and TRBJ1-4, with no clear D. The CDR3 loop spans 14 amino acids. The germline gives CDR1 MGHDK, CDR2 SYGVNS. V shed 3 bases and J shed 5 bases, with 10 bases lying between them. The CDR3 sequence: CASSDPRINEKLFF. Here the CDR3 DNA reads TGTGCCAGCAGTGACCCCCGGATCAATGAAAAACTGTTTTTT.

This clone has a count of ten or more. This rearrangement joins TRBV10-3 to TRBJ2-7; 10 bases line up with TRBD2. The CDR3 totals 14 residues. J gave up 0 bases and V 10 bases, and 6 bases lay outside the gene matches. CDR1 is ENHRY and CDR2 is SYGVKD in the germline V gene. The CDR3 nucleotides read TGTGCCACAACGACTAGCGGGTCCTCCTACGAGCAGTACTTC. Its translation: CATTTSGSSYEQYF.

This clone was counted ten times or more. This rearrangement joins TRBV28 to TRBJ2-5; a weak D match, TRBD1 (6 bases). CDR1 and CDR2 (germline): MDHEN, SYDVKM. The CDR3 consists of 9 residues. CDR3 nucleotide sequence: TGTAGGACAGAAGAGACCCAGTACTTC. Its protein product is CRTEETQYF.

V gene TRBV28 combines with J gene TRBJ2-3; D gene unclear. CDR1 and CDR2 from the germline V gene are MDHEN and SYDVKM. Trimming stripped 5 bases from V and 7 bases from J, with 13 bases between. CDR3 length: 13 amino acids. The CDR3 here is CASSPNTVYTQYF. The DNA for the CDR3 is TGTGCCAGCAGTCCGAATACAGTTTATACGCAGTATTTT.

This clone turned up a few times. The CDR3 region is CASSTQRHGGSPLHF. The CDR3 region has the DNA TGTGCCAGCAGCACCCAGCGCCACGGGGGTTCACCCCTCCACTTT. The chain carries TRBV14 and TRBJ1-6, with D possibly TRBD1 on 5 matching bases. CDR1 is SGHDN and CDR2 is FVKESK in the germline V gene. This CDR3 is built from 15 residues. Trimming took off 5 bases at V and 9 bases at J, with 17 bases between the two ends.

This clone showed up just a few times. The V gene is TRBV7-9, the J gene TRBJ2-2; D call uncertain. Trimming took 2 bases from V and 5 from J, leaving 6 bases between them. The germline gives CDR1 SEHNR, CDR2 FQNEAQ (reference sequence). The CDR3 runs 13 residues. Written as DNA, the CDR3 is TGTGCCAGCAGCTTATTGACGACCGGGGAGCTGTTTTTT. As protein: CASSLLTTGELFF.

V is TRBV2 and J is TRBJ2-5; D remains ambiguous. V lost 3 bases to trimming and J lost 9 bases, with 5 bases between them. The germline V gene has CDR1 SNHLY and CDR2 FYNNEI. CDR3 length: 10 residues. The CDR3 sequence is CASSDRSQYF. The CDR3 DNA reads TGTGCCAGCAGTGATCGCTCCCAGTACTTC.